This entry lists 4 T cell receptor beta chains sequenced from one sample in a study of beta chain features in type 1 diabetes. Expressed TCRB transcripts were sequenced because the isolated RNA had all been reverse transcribed beforehand. Sequenced by immunoSEQ multiplex PCR; TCRdb stores in-frame clones only, minus some. This table holds fewer than 900,000 clones, 17% found once. Sequenced material: naive CD4+ T cells from blood. The receptors were gathered from a woman younger than 30 in good health.

This clone was found a few times. This chain joins TRBV6-6 and TRBJ2-5, with no clear D. The CDR3 totals 16 residues. Germline V gene data show CDR1 as MNHNY and CDR2 as SVGAGI (reference sequence). Trimming pared 5 bases from V and 5 bases from J, leaving 21 bases between. CDR3 loop: CASSLNSGRIKETQYF. The CDR3 nucleotides read TGTGCCAGCAGTCTAAATTCGGGCAGAATCAAGGAGACCCAGTACTTC.

This clone appeared a few times. The chain combines TRBV7-9 with TRBJ1-1; D remains unclear. Germline lookup yields CDR1 SEHNR and CDR2 FQNEAQ (reference sequence). The CDR3 runs to 14 residues. Between the trimmed V and J ends, which lost 5 bases and 5 bases, there was a span of 15 bases. This chain's CDR3 is CASSQNHGGTEAFF. In DNA, the CDR3 is TGTGCCAGCAGCCAAAATCATGGCGGGACTGAAGCTTTCTTT.

This rearrangement joins TRBV28 to TRBJ2-7; tentative D call: TRBD1 (6 bases). Trimming removed 3 bases from V and 4 bases from J, with 13 bases in between. The CDR3 runs to 14 residues. The germline V gene has CDR1 MDHEN and CDR2 SYDVKM. In DNA, the CDR3 is TGTGCCAGCAGTTTTATAGGACAGCGGTACGAGCAGTACTTC. Translated, it gives CASSFIGQRYEQYF.

This chain uses TRBV7-9 with TRBJ2-2, with D unresolved. Trimming pared 6 bases from V and 0 bases from J, leaving 14 bases between. CDR3 length equals 16 residues. The germline CDR1 and CDR2 sequences are SEHNR and FQNEAQ (reference sequence). The DNA for the CDR3 is TGTGCCAGCAGGTCCCGGGTTAGGGCGAACACCGGGGAGCTGTTTTTT. It codes for CASRSRVRANTGELFF.